The rows below give T cell receptor beta chains drawn from one sample of a study of identical twins' blood T cells. TCRdb processed the 5' RACE reads anew with MiXCR; each CDR3 protein has one entry. The sample has a few hundred thousand distinct CDR3 sequences, roughly 31% seen once. Sequenced material: PBMCs. These receptors all come from a woman between 18 and 50 years old in good health. CDR3s include the opening cysteine and the closing phenylalanine or tryptophan. Fields, in order: D gene, J gene, V gene, clone size, CDR3 DNA, CDR3 protein. A D gene is named only where the DNA matches it firmly. Rows may omit the clone size; those that give it use once, few, many or a size class.

>-|TRBJ2-7|TRBV27|many
TGTGCCAGCAGTTTAATAGGGGGGGCCACCTACGAGCAGTACTTC
CASSLIGGATYEQYF
>-|TRBJ2-1|TRBV30|few
TGTGCCTGGAGTGGCCGAACTGAGCAGTTCTTC
CAWSGRTEQFF
>-|TRBJ1-2|TRBV13|-
TGTGCCAGCAGCTTAGGAGCCCGACAACCTAACTATGGCTACACCTTC
CASSLGARQPNYGYTF
>TRBD1|TRBJ1-1|TRBV11-2|few
TGTGCCAGCAGCCGAGGTGGGACAGGGTTGAACACTGAAGCTTTCTTT
CASSRGGTGLNTEAFF
>-|TRBJ2-1|TRBV5-6|-
TGTGCCAGCAGCTTCGGGGGACTGAGCTCCTACAATGAGCAGTTCTTC
CASSFGGLSSYNEQFF
>-|TRBJ1-6|TRBV27|few
TGTGCCAGCAGCCGAAGTTGGTATAATTCACCCCTCCACTTT
CASSRSWYNSPLHF
>TRBD1|TRBJ1-2|TRBV29-1|few
TGCAGCGCGGATGACAGGGGGCGAAGTGGCTACACCTTC
CSADDRGRSGYTF
>-|TRBJ2-1|TRBV20-1|few
TGCAGCCTTTTAAGGGGGGCGGGTTACAATGAGCAGTTCTTC
CSLLRGAGYNEQFF
>-|TRBJ1-1|TRBV5-1|-
TGCGCCAGCAGCTTGAGTGGGGGCGGGTCTCCTAAAGCTTTCTTT
CASSLSGGGSPKAFF
>TRBD1|TRBJ2-7|TRBV3-1|-
TGTGCCAGCAGTCGGACAGGCGGACTTTACGAGCAGTACTTC
CASSRTGGLYEQYF
>-|TRBJ2-1|TRBV11-2|-
TGTGCCAGCAGCCCCCGACTAGGAGGGGTCTACAATGAGCAGTTCTTC
CASSPRLGGVYNEQFF
>-|TRBJ2-2|TRBV2|few
TGTGCCAGCTCGAGCGGGTGGAACACCGGGGAGCTGTTTTTT
CASSSGWNTGELFF
>-|TRBJ2-1|TRBV11-2|-
TGTGCCAGCAGCAACGGACAGAAAAGCTCCTACAATGAGCAGTTCTTC
CASSNGQKSSYNEQFF
>TRBD2|TRBJ2-1|TRBV11-2|few
TGTGCCAGCAGCAAGCGGGGGGCCAATAATGAGCAGTTCTTC
CASSKRGANNEQFF
>TRBD1|TRBJ1-5|TRBV6-5|few
TGTGCCAGCAGACCAGGGGGCCGGAGTCAGCCCCAGCATTTT
CASRPGGRSQPQHF
>-|TRBJ1-1|TRBV7-9|few
TGTGCCAGCAGCTTTATTGCTGAAGCTTTCTTT
CASSFIAEAFF
>-|TRBJ2-7|TRBV27|few
TGTGCCAGCAGTTTATATGGCAGGGGTTTCGAGCAGTACTTC
CASSLYGRGFEQYF
>TRBD1|TRBJ1-1|TRBV20-1|many
TGCAGTGCTCTGGGACAGGAACCGGAGGCTGAAGCTTTCTTT
CSALGQEPEAEAFF
>-|TRBJ1-2|TRBV29-1|-
TGCAGCGTTGATCCCCAAAACGGCTATGGCTACACCTTC
CSVDPQNGYGYTF
>TRBD2|TRBJ2-5|TRBV11-2|-
TGTGCCAGCAGCTTAGGACTAGCGGAGGAAGAGACCCAGTACTTC
CASSLGLAEEETQYF
>TRBD1|TRBJ2-1|TRBV12-3/TRBV12-4|-
TGTGCCGACTCGCGGGACAGGGGCAATGAGCAGTTCTTC
CADSRDRGNEQFF
>TRBD2|TRBJ2-1|TRBV29-1|few
TGCAGCCCGCGCGCGATGGGGAGGGAGGAGCAGTTCTTC
CSPRAMGREEQFF
>-|TRBJ2-7|TRBV6-1|-
TGTGCCAGCGGCCGTTGGGGGACACCAACCTACGAGCAGTACTTC
CASGRWGTPTYEQYF
>-|TRBJ1-2|TRBV29-1|many
TGCAGCGTTCCTCCGGGGAGGTATGGCTACACCTTC
CSVPPGRYGYTF
>TRBD2|TRBJ2-7|TRBV4-1|-
TGCGCCAGCAGCCAAGTTTCGGGCCCACCTAAACTAGCGAGTTACTTC
CASSQVSGPPKLASYF
>TRBD1|TRBJ2-2|TRBV20-1|-
TGCAGTGCAAAGGGACAGGGGGGATCCGGGGAGCTGTTTTTT
CSAKGQGGSGELFF
>TRBD2|TRBJ2-3|TRBV29-1|-
TGCAGCGGGGGGACTAAACCGCAGTATTTT
CSGGTKPQYF
>-|TRBJ1-3|TRBV3-1|-
TGTGCCAGCAGCCAAGGTTTCGACTCTGGAAACACCATATATTTT
CASSQGFDSGNTIYF
>TRBD1|TRBJ1-4|TRBV7-6|-
TGTGCCAGCAGCTTAGGGGGGACAGCCGCCGAAAAACTGTTTTTT
CASSLGGTAAEKLFF
>-|TRBJ1-1|TRBV9|-
-
CASSVGGGTESFF
>TRBD1|TRBJ1-6|TRBV27|few
TGTGCCAGCAGTTACGGACAGGGGGACAATTCACCCCTCCACTTT
CASSYGQGDNSPLHF
>-|TRBJ2-7|TRBV11-2|-
TGTGCCAGCAGCTTAGGGATTGGGGACGAGCAGTACTTC
CASSLGIGDEQYF
>-|TRBJ2-1|TRBV20-1|-
TGCAGTGGGGGGGCTTGGAATGAGCAGTTCTTC
CSGGAWNEQFF
>-|TRBJ1-5|TRBV20-1|few
TGCAGTGCTACTGGGGGTAGCAATCAGCCCCAGCATTTT
CSATGGSNQPQHF
>TRBD1|TRBJ1-1|TRBV5-1|many
TGCGCCAGCAGCCAACGACAGGGGCAGGGGAACACTGAAGCTTTCTTT
CASSQRQGQGNTEAFF
>-|TRBJ2-7|TRBV10-3|-
TGTGCCATCAAATCGACGGACGAGCAGTACTTC
CAIKSTDEQYF
>TRBD1|TRBJ2-2|TRBV11-2|once
TGTGCCAGCAGCTTAATAGGACAGGGGAGGACCGGGGAGCTGTTTTTT
CASSLIGQGRTGELFF
>-|TRBJ2-7|TRBV27|few
TGTGCCAGCGCTACAGGGCCGCACTCCTACGAGCAGTACTTC
CASATGPHSYEQYF
>-|TRBJ1-4|TRBV12-3/TRBV12-4|-
TGTGCCAGCAGTTTGGGGGGGGGTGAAGTGTTTTTT
CASSLGGGEVFF
>-|TRBJ2-7|TRBV21-1|-
TGTGCCAGCAGCAATCCGGGGGCGGTGTGGTACGAGCAGTACTTC
CASSNPGAVWYEQYF
>-|TRBJ1-1|TRBV5-1|-
TGCGCCAGCAGCTTGGGAGGGAGTAGGATGAACACTGAAGCTTTCTTT
CASSLGGSRMNTEAFF
>-|TRBJ1-2|TRBV15|few
TGTGCCACCAGCACCCCCAGCAGTCTTGGCTACACCTTC
CATSTPSSLGYTF
>TRBD1|TRBJ1-6|TRBV7-6|few
TGTGCCAGCAGCTTACAGACGGGACAGGGGTATTCACCCCTCCACTTT
CASSLQTGQGYSPLHF
>-|TRBJ1-1|TRBV5-1|-
TGCACCAGCAGCGTTCAGGGGAGCACTGAAGCTTTCTTT
CTSSVQGSTEAFF
>-|TRBJ1-1|TRBV12-5|-
TGTGCTAGTGGTCGGGTAGAAGCTAACACTGAAGCTTTCTTT
CASGRVEANTEAFF
>-|TRBJ1-2|TRBV14|few
TGTGCCAGCAGCCAAGTGTATCGGGAGATCTATGGCTACACCTTC
CASSQVYREIYGYTF
>-|TRBJ1-1|TRBV11-2|-
TGTGCCAGCACCACCTTGGGGAGGACTGAAGCTTTCTTT
CASTTLGRTEAFF
>-|TRBJ2-2|TRBV5-1|-
TGCGCCAGCAGCCCCCGTGTTGGGGCGAACACCGGGGAGCTGTTTTTT
CASSPRVGANTGELFF
>TRBD2|TRBJ2-1|TRBV7-8|-
TGTGCCAGCAGCTTAGCCCGACTAGCTTTCCATGAGCAGTTCTTC
CASSLARLAFHEQFF
>-|TRBJ1-1|TRBV12-3/TRBV12-4|few
TGTGCCAGCAGTCCCACGGACAAAAAGAACACTGAAGCTTTCTTT
CASSPTDKKNTEAFF
>-|TRBJ1-5|TRBV10-2|few
TGCGCCAGCAGTGTGGGTGGACAGCCCCAGCATTTT
CASSVGGQPQHF
>TRBD1|TRBJ1-2|TRBV29-1|few
TGCAGCGTGACCGGGACAGGGGGCAGGATTGTCTATGGCTACACCTTC
CSVTGTGGRIVYGYTF
>-|TRBJ1-1|TRBV6-6|many
TGTGCCAGCAGTTACAGGGGAGCGACTGAAGCTTTCTTT
CASSYRGATEAFF
>TRBD1|TRBJ1-2|TRBV6-5|-
TGTGCCAGCAGTGCGGACAGGGTCTATGGCTACACCTTC
CASSADRVYGYTF
>TRBD1|TRBJ1-2|TRBV29-1|-
TGCAGCGTGTGGGACAGCTATGGCTACACCTTC
CSVWDSYGYTF